The 4 T cell receptor beta chains below all came from one sample that was sequenced in a study of cytomegalovirus exposure and HLA in healthy donors. PCR was performed using 60 Vbeta and 13 Jbeta primers. Here immunoSEQ multiplex PCR was the method, and the copy in TCRdb shows in-frame clones only, minus some. Of 210,000 or so clones in the sample, over 70% are singletons; the top ten hold roughly 0.71%. Specimen: PBMCs. The receptors stem from a boy between 2 and 10 years old in good health and CMV-seronegative.

The J gene is TRBJ1-4, the V gene TRBV30; maybe TRBD1 (5 bases). CDR1 is GTSNPN, CDR2 SVGIG, per germline (reference sequence). The V end lost 2 bases, the J end lost 5 bases, and 12 bases lay between the germline ends. The CDR3 totals 14 residues. The CDR3 reads CAWSRGGTNEKLFF. The CDR3 DNA sequence: TGTGCCTGGAGTCGGGGGGGGACGAATGAAAAACTGTTTTTT.

This chain uses TRBV11-2 with TRBJ1-1, with D perhaps matching TRBD1 (5 bases). The CDR3 covers 14 residues. Germline V gene data show CDR1 as SGHAT and CDR2 as FQNNGV. Trimming took off 6 bases at V and 5 bases at J, with 16 bases between the two ends. CDR3 sequence reads: CASSYQGSGTEAFF. CDR3 nucleotides: TGTGCCAGCAGTTATCAGGGAAGTGGGACTGAAGCTTTCTTT.

This chain links TRBV30 with TRBJ1-2; 9 bases map to TRBD1. V was pared by 5 bases and J by 4 bases, with 14 bases of the junction left unmatched. The CDR3 has 16 amino acids. From germline, CDR1 is GTSNPN and CDR2 SVGIG (reference sequence). The DNA of the CDR3 is TGTGCCTGGGTGGGACAGGGTCTAACTCCTCCCTATGGCTACACCTTC. It encodes CAWVGQGLTPPYGYTF.

This clone was found once. The genes are TRBV13 and TRBJ2-5, with 14 bases aligning to TRBD2. The J call may be mistaken, given a closer DNA end match to TRBJ2-7. Germline V gene sequence: CDR1 PRHDT, CDR2 FYEKMQ (reference sequence). This CDR3 has 17 residues. The CDR3 sequence is CASSDPTSGRAYGEQYF. In DNA, the CDR3 is TGTGCCAGCAGCGACCCGACTAGCGGGAGGGCCTACGGCGAGCAGTACTTC.